This TCR beta chain derives from a study of blood T cell repertoires in COVID-19. The table came from immunoSEQ multiplex PCR; TCRdb's copy has only in-frame clones and leaves some out. The data hold fewer than 85,000 clones, with under 80% observed a single time. This receptor was obtained from a woman of 80 years or more with active or convalescent COVID-19. Material for sequencing was peripheral blood.

The CDR3 region has the DNA TGTGCCAGCAGCCAAGAACAGTGGCTAAATTCCAGGACGCAGTATTTT. It translates to CASSQEQWLNSRTQYF. The V and J genes are TRBV3-1 (or the pseudogene TRBV3-2) and TRBJ2-3; D is unresolved. The CDR3 length is 16 residues. V was cut by 0 bases and J by 9 bases, with 19 bases left in between. Germline V gene data show CDR1 as LGHDT and CDR2 as YNNKEL (reference sequence).